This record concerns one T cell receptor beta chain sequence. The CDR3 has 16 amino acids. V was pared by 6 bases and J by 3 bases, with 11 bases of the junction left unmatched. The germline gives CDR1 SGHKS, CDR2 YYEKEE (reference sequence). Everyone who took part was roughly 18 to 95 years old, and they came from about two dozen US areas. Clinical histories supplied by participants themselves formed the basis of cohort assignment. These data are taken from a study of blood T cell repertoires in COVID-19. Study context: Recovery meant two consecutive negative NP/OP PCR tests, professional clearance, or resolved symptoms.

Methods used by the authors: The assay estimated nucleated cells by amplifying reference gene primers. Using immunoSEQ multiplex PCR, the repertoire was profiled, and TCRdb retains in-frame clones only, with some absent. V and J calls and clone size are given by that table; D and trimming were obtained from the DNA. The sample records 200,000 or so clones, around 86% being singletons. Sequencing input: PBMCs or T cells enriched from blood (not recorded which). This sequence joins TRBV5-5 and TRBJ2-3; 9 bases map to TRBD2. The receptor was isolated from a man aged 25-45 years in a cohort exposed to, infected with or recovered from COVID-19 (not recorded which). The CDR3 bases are TGTGCCAGCATCTCCTTAGCGGGAGCGTCAACAGATACGCAGTATTTT. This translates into CASISLAGASTDTQYF.